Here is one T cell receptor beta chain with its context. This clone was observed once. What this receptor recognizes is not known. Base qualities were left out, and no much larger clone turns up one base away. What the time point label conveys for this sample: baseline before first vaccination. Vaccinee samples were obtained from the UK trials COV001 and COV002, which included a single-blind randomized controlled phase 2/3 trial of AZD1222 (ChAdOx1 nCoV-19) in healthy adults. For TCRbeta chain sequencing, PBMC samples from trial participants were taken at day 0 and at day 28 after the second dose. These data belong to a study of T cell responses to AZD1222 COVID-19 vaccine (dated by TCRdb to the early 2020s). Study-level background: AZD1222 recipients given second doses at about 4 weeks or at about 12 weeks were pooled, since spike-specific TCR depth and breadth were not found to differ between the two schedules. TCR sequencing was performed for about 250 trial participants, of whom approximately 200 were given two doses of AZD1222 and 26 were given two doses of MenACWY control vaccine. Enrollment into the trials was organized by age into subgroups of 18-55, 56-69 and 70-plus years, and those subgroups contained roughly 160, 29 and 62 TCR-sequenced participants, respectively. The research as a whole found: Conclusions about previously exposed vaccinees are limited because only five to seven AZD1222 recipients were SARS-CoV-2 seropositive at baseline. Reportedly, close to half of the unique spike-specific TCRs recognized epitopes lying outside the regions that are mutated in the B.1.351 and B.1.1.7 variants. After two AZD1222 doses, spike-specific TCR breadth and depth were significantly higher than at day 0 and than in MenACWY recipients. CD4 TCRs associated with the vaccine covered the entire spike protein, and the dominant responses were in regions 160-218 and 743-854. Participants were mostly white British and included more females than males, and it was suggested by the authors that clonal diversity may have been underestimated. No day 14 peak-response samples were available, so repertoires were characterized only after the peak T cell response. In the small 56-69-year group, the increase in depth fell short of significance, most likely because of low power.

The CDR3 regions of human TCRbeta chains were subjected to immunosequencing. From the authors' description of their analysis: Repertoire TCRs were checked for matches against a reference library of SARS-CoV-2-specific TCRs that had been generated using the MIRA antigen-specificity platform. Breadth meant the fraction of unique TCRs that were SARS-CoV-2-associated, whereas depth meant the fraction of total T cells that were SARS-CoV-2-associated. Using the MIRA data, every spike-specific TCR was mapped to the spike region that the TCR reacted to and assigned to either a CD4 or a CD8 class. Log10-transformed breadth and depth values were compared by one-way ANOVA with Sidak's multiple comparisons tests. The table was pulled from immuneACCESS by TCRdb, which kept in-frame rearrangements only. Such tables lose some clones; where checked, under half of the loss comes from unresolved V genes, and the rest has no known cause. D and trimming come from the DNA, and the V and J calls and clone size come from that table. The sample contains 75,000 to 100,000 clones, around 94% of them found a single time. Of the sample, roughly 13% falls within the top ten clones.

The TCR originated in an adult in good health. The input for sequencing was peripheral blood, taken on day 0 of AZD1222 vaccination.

This receptor carries the CDR3 CASSLKISYNEQFF. The sequenced DNA: TGTGCCAGCAGCTTAAAAATCTCCTACAATGAGCAGTTCTTC. Recombination linked TRBV7-6 to TRBJ2-1; the D gene is not confidently resolved. From cysteine to phenylalanine, the CDR3 is 14 amino acids long. The sequence is cut down to CDR3 DNA, 42 bases in frame from base 1. Based on the germline V gene, the CDR1 and CDR2 sequences are SGHVS and FNYEAQ. Trimming takes 2 bases from V and 0 bases from J, and the germline ends sit 5 bases apart.